The text below deals with one T cell receptor beta chain. The sample is drawn from a study of blood T cells in healthy people across ages. Combining a sample-barcoded 5' primer with a J-beta primer mix, a second PCR ran for about 6 to 11 cycles. TCRdb recomputed calls from the 5' RACE reads with MiXCR, one row per CDR3 protein. There are 1 million or so distinct CDR3 sequences in the sample; over 35% occur only once, and 18% lies in the top ten. The CDR3 is made up of 13 amino acids. The V gene's germline CDR1 is DFQATT and CDR2 SNEGSKA (reference sequence). Trimming left V 3 bases short and J 3 bases short, with 12 bases between.

This receptor was taken from an older woman in good health. The chain employs TRBV20-1 and TRBJ2-7, with D maybe TRBD2 (6 bases). Sequenced input: blood. The CDR3 here is CSASILRDYEQYF. The CDR3 DNA follows: TGCAGTGCTAGTATTCTGCGGGACTACGAGCAGTACTTC.